The 22 T cell receptor beta chains below all came from one sample that was sequenced in a study of T-cell memory formation after mild COVID-19. TCRdb itself ran the 5' RACE reads through MiXCR, one entry per CDR3 protein. Of about 6,500 distinct CDR3 sequences listed, 58% are singletons. Source material: PBMCs or a T cell subset sorted from them (not recorded which). These receptors were taken from an adult who had mild COVID-19 (a few samples of this study predate the infection). Cell type and time point are not known.

By share, this clonotype counts as medium-sized. This chain connects TRBV29-1 to TRBJ2-5; no clear D gene. Trimming pared 3 bases from V and 2 bases from J, leaving 10 bases between. This CDR3 contains 13 residues. Germline V lookup: CDR1 SQVTM, CDR2 ANQGSEA. The CDR3 loop is CSVDPRTQETQYF. Here the CDR3 DNA reads TGCAGCGTTGATCCCAGAACGCAAGAGACCCAGTACTTC.

The chain uses TRBV9 and TRBJ2-5; D is perhaps TRBD1 (5 bases). This CDR3 region has 12 residues. CDR1 is SGDLS and CDR2 is YYNGEE in the germline V gene. Trimming stripped 3 bases from V and 4 bases from J, with 7 bases between. Here the CDR3 reads CASSATGETQYF. The CDR3 bases are TGTGCCAGCAGCGCCACAGGAGAGACCCAGTACTTC.

This chain links TRBV5-5 with TRBJ2-2; D may be TRBD1 (6 bases). Germline CDR1 reads SGHKS; CDR2 reads YYEKEE (reference sequence). V was shortened by 4 bases and J by 6 bases, with 13 bases between the two germline ends. This CDR3 spans 14 amino acids. CDR3 protein: CASSILGAPGELFF. Written as DNA, the CDR3 is TGTGCCAGCAGCATCCTGGGGGCTCCCGGGGAGCTGTTTTTT.

The rearrangement links TRBV7-8 to TRBJ1-2; D is ambiguous. The CDR3 runs to 13 residues. The ends were cut back, 3 bases at V and 4 bases at J, with 9 bases in the middle. The germline V gene encodes CDR1 SGHVS and CDR2 FQNEAQ. As DNA, the CDR3 is TGTGCCAGCAGCTTCAGTACGGGCTATGGCTACACCTTC. Amino acid sequence: CASSFSTGYGYTF.

The chain uses TRBV5-4 and TRBJ2-2; 7 bases line up with TRBD2. With 1 base clipped from V and 6 bases from J, the junction kept 3 bases outside the gene matches. CDR3 length: 14 amino acids. The germline V gene encodes CDR1 SGHNT and CDR2 YYREEE (reference sequence). The CDR3 DNA is TGTGCCAGCAGCTTGAGCGGGGCGGCCGGGGAGCTGTTTTTT. It codes for CASSLSGAAGELFF.

This chain uses TRBV6-2 or TRBV6-3 with TRBJ2-5; 7 bases fit TRBD2. Judging by the DNA end, TRBJ2-1 fits better; the J call may be wrong. CDR1 is MNHEY, CDR2 SVGEGT, per germline. The CDR3 is 16 amino acids. CDR3 sequence (DNA): TGTGCCAGCAGTTACTCAACGGGGGGAGTACGGAATGAGCAGTTCTTC. Translation: CASSYSTGGVRNEQFF.

The CDR3 region has the DNA TGCGCCAGCAGCCCGCAAGGTCGGGTCCAAGAGACCCAGTACTTC. The encoded protein is CASSPQGRVQETQYF. The rearrangement joins TRBV5-1 to TRBJ2-5; no reliable D call. Germline V CDR1 and CDR2: SGHRS, YFSETQ. With 4 bases removed from V and 1 base from J, the gap between germline ends came to 14 bases. The CDR3 loop spans 15 amino acids.

This clonotype is medium-sized within its sample. V usage is TRBV14 and J usage is TRBJ1-1, with D tentatively TRBD1 (6 bases). The CDR3 length is 16 residues. The germline V gene encodes CDR1 SGHDN and CDR2 FVKESK. V lost 4 bases, J lost 0 bases, and 15 bases lay in between. CDR3 nucleotide sequence: TGTGCCAGCAGCCTATCCATCGGGACACTGAACACTGAAGCTTTCTTT. Its protein product is CASSLSIGTLNTEAFF.

The J gene is TRBJ2-1, the V gene TRBV20-1; a possible D gene is TRBD2 (6 bases). The V end lost 0 bases, the J end lost 0 bases, and 6 bases lay between the germline ends. There are 14 residues in the CDR3. The germline gives CDR1 DFQATT, CDR2 SNEGSKA (reference sequence). CDR3: CSARDGSSYNEQFF. CDR3 coding DNA: TGCAGTGCTAGAGACGGGAGCTCCTACAATGAGCAGTTCTTC.

This clonotype was counted once. The chain uses TRBV5-6 and TRBJ1-1, with 9 nucleotides matching TRBD1. Germline loops: CDR1 SGHDT, CDR2 YYEEEE. The V gene end was trimmed by 6 bases and the J gene end by 2 bases; junction bases not matched to a gene: 5. The CDR3 spans 14 residues. CDR3 region: CASIRQGGNTEAFF. The CDR3 bases are TGTGCCAGCATTCGACAGGGGGGAAACACTGAAGCTTTCTTT.

By share of the sample, this clonotype is medium-sized. The chain has TRBV27 and TRBJ1-1; no firm D call. Per the germline V gene, CDR1 is MNHEY and CDR2 is SMNVEV (reference sequence). V gave up 0 bases and J gave up 9 bases, with 17 bases separating them. This CDR3 contains 15 residues. CDR3 loop: CASSLSINLGNQAFF. The CDR3 coding sequence is TGTGCCAGCAGTTTATCGATAAACTTGGGGAACCAAGCTTTCTTT.

This rearrangement joins TRBV10-2 to TRBJ2-5, with 7 bases that match TRBD2. CDR1 and CDR2 from the germline V gene are WSHSY and SAAADI. With V trimmed by 8 bases and J by 5 bases, 8 bases remained unmatched. This CDR3 is 13 amino acids long. CDR3 protein: CASGGYSGETQYF. CDR3 DNA sequence: TGCGCCAGCGGCGGGTATAGCGGGGAGACCCAGTACTTC.

By sample fraction, this clonotype is medium-sized. The V call is TRBV10-2, the J call TRBJ2-1; 8 nucleotides line up with TRBD1. The ends lost 0 bases at V and 13 bases at J; junction bases unmatched: 2. CDR1 and CDR2 (germline): WSHSY, SAAADI. The CDR3 length is 12 residues. The CDR3 DNA reads TGCGCCAGCAGTGAGTCCAGGGGGCGTCAGTTCTTC. This sequence encodes CASSESRGRQFF.

The V call is TRBV7-8, the J call TRBJ2-3; the D is unclear. The CDR3 covers 17 residues. Per germline, CDR1 SGHVS and CDR2 FQNEAQ. V lost 0 bases to trimming and J lost 4 bases, with 17 bases between them. CDR3 sequence (DNA): TGTGCCAGCAGCTTAGCGGGCGGACGTGGTCCACCAGATACGCAGTATTTT. It yields the protein CASSLAGGRGPPDTQYF.

This clonotype is medium-sized in the sample. V gene TRBV19 combines with J gene TRBJ1-5; 9 positions match TRBD1. Germline-derived CDR1 and CDR2 are LNHDA and SQIVND (reference sequence). The CDR3 totals 18 residues. Trimming took 7 bases from V and 2 from J; bases not matched to a gene: 15. In DNA form, the CDR3 reads TGTGCCAGTACCTTAAATGCCGGACAGGGGCTTGGCAATCAGCCCCAGCATTTT. Its protein product is CASTLNAGQGLGNQPQHF.

The rearrangement joins TRBV29-1 to TRBJ2-5, with TRBD1 identical over 8 bases. V was clipped by 7 bases and J by 4 bases; unmatched bases: 8. CDR1 SQVTM and CDR2 ANQGSEA come from the germline V gene. The CDR3 contains 13 residues. CDR3 amino acids: CSGGQGTPETQYF. As DNA, the CDR3 is TGCAGCGGTGGACAGGGAACCCCAGAGACCCAGTACTTC.

This clonotype was counted at least ten times. A much more abundant neighbour one base away suggests this may be a read error. The J gene is TRBJ2-1, the V gene TRBV4-1, with a weak D call TRBD2 (6 bases). V dropped 2 bases and J dropped 8 bases, with 16 bases sitting between them. The length of the CDR3 is 15 residues. CDR1 is MGHRA, CDR2 YSYEKL, per germline. CDR3 nucleotide sequence: TGCGCCAGCAGCCAACCGACGGGGGTTCACGATGAGCAGTTCTTC. Protein: CASSQPTGVHDEQFF.

V and J are TRBV7-8 and TRBJ2-1; D is undetermined. Germline V gene sequence: CDR1 SGHVS, CDR2 FQNEAQ. Trimming cost V 5 bases and J 5 bases, with 7 bases left between them. This CDR3 has 12 residues. The CDR3 here is CASSLGDNEQFF. CDR3 DNA: TGTGCCAGCAGCCTTGGAGACAATGAGCAGTTCTTC.

The chain carries TRBV3-1 and TRBJ2-7, with a weak D call TRBD1 (5 bases). Germline CDR1 LGHDT, CDR2 YNNKEL (reference sequence). The CDR3 spans 14 residues. Trimming took off 1 base at V and 5 bases at J, with 12 bases between the two ends. The CDR3 protein is CASSQVSGKDEQYF. The CDR3 nucleotides are TGTGCCAGCAGCCAAGTCTCAGGGAAGGACGAGCAGTACTTC.

By sample fraction, this clonotype is medium-sized. The chain carries TRBV12-3 or TRBV12-4 and TRBJ2-1, with 14 positions matching TRBD2. CDR3 length: 19 residues. V lost 6 bases, J lost 9 bases, and 19 bases stayed unmatched. The CDR3 DNA sequence: TGTGCCAGCAGCTCGCTCCAGACTAGCGGGGGGGCTAGGTCTGGTGAGCAGTTCTTC. Amino acids: CASSSLQTSGGARSGEQFF.

This chain connects TRBV5-1 to TRBJ2-2; 10 bases are a match to TRBD2. Germline lookup yields CDR1 SGHRS and CDR2 YFSETQ. V shed 4 bases, J shed 9 bases, and the junction held 6 bases outside the gene matches. The CDR3 loop spans 14 amino acids. The CDR3 nucleotides read TGCGCCAGCAGCGAGACACTAGCGGGGAGGGAGCTGTTTTTT. Its translation is CASSETLAGRELFF. The variable domain in full, with the rest retrieved from reference TRBV5-1 and TRBJ2-2, is KAGVTQTPRYLIKTRGQQVTLSCSPISGHRSVSWYQQTPGQGLQFLFEYFSETQRNKGNFPGRFSGRQFSNSRSEMNVSTLELGDSALYLCASSETLAGRELFFGEGSRLTVL.

For the CDR3, the DNA is TGTGCCAGCAGCTTAGCCACCCACACAGATACGCAGTATTTT. This translates into CASSLATHTDTQYF. The J gene is TRBJ2-3, the V gene TRBV7-9; D gene unclear. The CDR3 runs to 14 residues. Germline V gene lookup returns CDR1 SEHNR and CDR2 FQNEAQ (reference sequence). Trimming removed 0 bases at V and 2 bases at J, with 6 bases between.